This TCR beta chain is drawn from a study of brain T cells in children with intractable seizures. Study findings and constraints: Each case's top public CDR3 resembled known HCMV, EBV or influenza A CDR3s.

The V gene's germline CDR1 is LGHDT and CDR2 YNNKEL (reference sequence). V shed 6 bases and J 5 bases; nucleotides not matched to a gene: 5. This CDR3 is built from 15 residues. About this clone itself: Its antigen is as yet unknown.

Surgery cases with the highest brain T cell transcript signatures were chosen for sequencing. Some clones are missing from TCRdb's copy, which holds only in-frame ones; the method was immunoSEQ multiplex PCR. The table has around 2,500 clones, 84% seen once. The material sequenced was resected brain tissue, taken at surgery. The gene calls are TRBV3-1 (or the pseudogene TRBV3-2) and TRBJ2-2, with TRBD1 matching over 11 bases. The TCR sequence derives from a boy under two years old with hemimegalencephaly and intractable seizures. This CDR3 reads CASRLGQGATGELFF. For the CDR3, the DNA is TGTGCCAGCAGACTCGGACAGGGGGCTACCGGGGAGCTGTTTTTT.